The clone carrying this TCR beta chain was counted a few times. Its antigen is still unknown. These data belong to a study of blood T cells in healthy people across ages. Broader study findings: The diversity estimates, figures obtained from one million T cells, were considered underestimates.

A sample-barcoded 5' primer and a J-beta primer mix were used in a second PCR of about 7 to 12 cycles. Every single cDNA molecule received a tag from a template-switch adaptor with 12 random nucleotides. One entry per CDR3 protein results from TCRdb running MiXCR on the 5' RACE reads. The data show 1 million to 1.2 million distinct CDR3 sequences, under 40% seen once. The receptor comes from a young man in good health. The specimen was blood.

CDR3 residues: CASSQERVGEETQYF. As DNA, the CDR3 is TGCGCCAGCAGCCAAGAAAGGGTCGGCGAAGAGACCCAGTACTTC. The V gene is TRBV4-1, the J gene TRBJ2-5, with D unclear. The CDR3 consists of 15 residues. Trimming removed 0 bases at V and 3 bases at J, with 11 bases between. The germline gives CDR1 MGHRA, CDR2 YSYEKL.